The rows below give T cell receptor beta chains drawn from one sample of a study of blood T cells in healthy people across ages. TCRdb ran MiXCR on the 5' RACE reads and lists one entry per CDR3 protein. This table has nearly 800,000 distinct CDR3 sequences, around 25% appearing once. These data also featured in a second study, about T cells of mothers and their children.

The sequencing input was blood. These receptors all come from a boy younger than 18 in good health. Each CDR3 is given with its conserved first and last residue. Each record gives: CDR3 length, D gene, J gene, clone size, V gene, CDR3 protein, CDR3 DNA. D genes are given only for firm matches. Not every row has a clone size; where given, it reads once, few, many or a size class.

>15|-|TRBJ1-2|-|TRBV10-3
CAISESLGTNYGYTF
TGTGCCATCAGTGAGTCTCTGGGAACTAACTATGGCTACACCTTC
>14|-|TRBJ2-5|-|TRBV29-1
CSAHPQGFQETQYF
TGCAGCGCCCACCCTCAGGGGTTCCAAGAGACCCAGTACTTC
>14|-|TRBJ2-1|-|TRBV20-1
CSARKGPTYNEQFF
TGCAGTGCTAGAAAAGGCCCTACCTACAATGAGCAGTTCTTC
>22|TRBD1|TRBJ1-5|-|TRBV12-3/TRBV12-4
CASSGIFSSPWQGAESNQPQHF
TGTGCCAGCAGCGGCATCTTCAGTTCTCCTTGGCAGGGGGCAGAGAGCAATCAGCCCCAGCATTTT
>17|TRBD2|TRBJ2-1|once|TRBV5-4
CASSSSPTSGFYNEQFF
TGTGCCAGCAGCTCTAGCCCGACTAGCGGATTCTACAATGAGCAGTTCTTC
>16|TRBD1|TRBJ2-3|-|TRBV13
CASSSSDRGETDTQYF
TGTGCCAGCAGCTCCTCGGACAGGGGGGAAACAGATACGCAGTATTTT
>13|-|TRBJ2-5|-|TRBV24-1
CATSDPDSETQYF
TGTGCCACCAGTGACCCGGATTCTGAGACCCAGTACTTC
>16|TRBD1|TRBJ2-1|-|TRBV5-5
CASSLLQGALYNEQFF
TGTGCCAGCAGCTTGTTACAGGGGGCCCTCTACAATGAGCAGTTCTTC
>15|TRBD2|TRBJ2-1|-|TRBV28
CASSLLAGGGDEQFF
TGTGCCAGCAGCTTACTAGCGGGGGGTGGGGATGAGCAGTTCTTC
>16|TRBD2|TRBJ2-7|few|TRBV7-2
CASSLSTSGGGYEQYF
TGTGCCAGCAGCTTATCCACTAGCGGGGGGGGCTACGAGCAGTACTTC
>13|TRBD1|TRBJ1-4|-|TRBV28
CANSRDRGEKLFF
TGTGCCAACAGCCGGGACAGGGGGGAAAAACTGTTTTTT
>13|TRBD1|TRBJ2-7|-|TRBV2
CASSTGTGGEQYF
TGTGCCAGCAGTACCGGGACAGGGGGCGAGCAGTACTTC
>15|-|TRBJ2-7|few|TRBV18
CASSTQGDRRGEQYF
TGTGCCAGCTCAACGCAAGGGGACCGGAGGGGCGAGCAGTACTTC
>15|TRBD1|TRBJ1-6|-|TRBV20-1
CSARDRGQLGSPLHF
TGCAGTGCCCGGGACAGGGGGCAATTGGGTTCACCCCTCCACTTT
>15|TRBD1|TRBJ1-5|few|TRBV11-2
CASSLGTGGAKPQHF
TGTGCCAGCAGCTTAGGGACAGGGGGCGCGAAGCCCCAGCATTTT
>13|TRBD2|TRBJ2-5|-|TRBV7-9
CASSLRLAETQYF
TGTGCCAGCAGCTTAAGACTAGCAGAGACCCAGTACTTC
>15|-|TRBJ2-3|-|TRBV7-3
CASSLRGRSTDTQYF
TGTGCCAGCAGCCTGCGAGGGAGAAGCACAGATACGCAGTATTTT
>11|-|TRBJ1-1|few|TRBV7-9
CASKGLGEAFF
TGTGCCAGCAAAGGATTGGGTGAAGCTTTCTTT
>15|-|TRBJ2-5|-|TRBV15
CATSRETGTLETQYF
TGTGCCACCAGCAGAGAGACCGGGACACTAGAGACCCAGTACTTC
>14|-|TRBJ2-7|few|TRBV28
CASSPTSAPYEQYF
TGTGCCAGCAGTCCCACTTCGGCCCCCTACGAGCAGTACTTC
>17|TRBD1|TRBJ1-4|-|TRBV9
CASSVGRLINRGEKLFF
TGTGCCAGCAGCGTAGGGAGACTGATAAACAGGGGTGAAAAACTGTTTTTT
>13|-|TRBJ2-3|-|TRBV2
CATRGQPTDTQYF
TGTGCCACCCGGGGCCAGCCCACAGATACGCAGTATTTT